Below, 23 T cell receptor beta chains from the same sample are listed, as sequenced in a study of tumor-infiltrating lymphocytes in primary liver carcinoma. Total RNA amounting to around 450 ng was the source from which TCR beta cDNA was made with a constant-region primer. Library construction for TCR beta comprised three nested multiplex PCR rounds performed with slightly modified ARM-PCR. TRBV1-TRBV30 forward and Cbeta reverse primers drove the first two approximately 10-cycle rounds. MiXCR was run by TCRdb on the multiplex PCR reads, yielding one entry per CDR3 protein. The data contain some 190,000 distinct CDR3 sequences, approximately 60% of them singletons. They got blood RNA out of unsorted whole blood and also pulled out germline DNA. The sequencing sample was made of peripheral blood. The receptors were gathered from a man in his forties with primary liver carcinoma and hepatitis B virus infection.

This chain links TRBV7-9 with TRBJ2-1, with 7 bases fitting TRBD2. Germline V gene data show CDR1 as SEHNR and CDR2 as FQNEAQ (reference sequence). This CDR3 has 16 amino acids. The J segment lost 4 bases and the V segment lost 3 bases, leaving 9 bases of the junction unmatched. The CDR3 region has the DNA TGTGCCAGCAGCTTCGATCTCCTAGCGGTTTACAATGAGCAGTTCTTC. Amino acid sequence: CASSFDLLAVYNEQFF.

The chain couples TRBV4-1 to TRBJ1-5; TRBD1 is a possible D gene (5 bases). V lost 2 bases to trimming and J lost 2 bases, with 10 bases between them. Per the germline V gene, CDR1 is MGHRA and CDR2 is YSYEKL. The CDR3 loop spans 15 amino acids. CDR3 sequence: CASSQPGTGNQPQHF. CDR3 bases: TGCGCCAGCAGCCAACCAGGGACCGGCAATCAGCCCCAGCATTTT.

Comments on this clonotype: One junction end disagrees with the germline gene, perhaps due to a read error. The chain recombines TRBV11-2 with TRBJ2-7, with 12 bases identical to TRBD2. Germline V gene data show CDR1 as SGHAT and CDR2 as FQNNGV. This CDR3 has 19 residues. The DNA for the CDR3 is TGTGCCAGCACCTTAGTGTTCGCGGGGACTAGCGGGCACTCCTACCAGCAGTACTTC. As protein: CASTLVFAGTSGHSYQQYF.

This clonotype was observed a single time. At one of its ends the junction is not consistent with the germline gene, which may arise from a read error. The chain joins TRBV4-1 to TRBJ2-7, with D possibly being TRBD2 (6 bases). The CDR3 totals 15 residues. CDR1 and CDR2 (germline): MGHRA, YSYEKL. The CDR3, as DNA: TGCGTCAGCAGCCAAGGGACCGGCGGGACCTACGAGCACTACTTC. Translating gives CVSSQGTGGTYEHYF.

CDR3 DNA: TGTGCCAGCAGCTCCTGGACAGGCTACGAGCAGTACTTC. Translating gives CASSSWTGYEQYF. The chain links TRBV5-5 to TRBJ2-7; 7 positions agree with TRBD1. V shed 3 bases, J shed 3 bases, and the junction held 3 bases outside the gene matches. The CDR3 totals 13 residues. Germline CDR1 and CDR2: SGHKS and YYEKEE (reference sequence).

V gene TRBV11-2 combines with J gene TRBJ2-3; D is perhaps TRBD2 (7 bases). V was shortened by 2 bases and J by 0 bases, with 18 bases between the two germline ends. CDR1 SGHAT and CDR2 FQNNGV come from the germline V gene. The CDR3 is 18 amino acids. CDR3 nucleotides: TGTGCCAGCAGCTTAACAGCTAGGAGCGGGACAAGCACAGATACGCAGTATTTT. It specifies CASSLTARSGTSTDTQYF.

The chain joins TRBV11-2 to TRBJ2-7; tentatively, D is TRBD2 (6 bases). V was clipped by 5 bases and J by 4 bases, with 12 bases between them. The CDR3 spans 13 residues. Germline CDR1 SGHAT, CDR2 FQNNGV. The CDR3 sequence: CASSTIREYEQYF. The CDR3 DNA reads as TGTGCCAGCAGCACCATCCGGGAGTACGAGCAGTACTTC.

Concerning this clonotype: One end of the junction fails to match germline, which may point to a read error. The chain combines TRBV11-2 with TRBJ2-7, with 7 bases that match TRBD1. Germline CDR1 is SGHAT and CDR2 is FQNNGV. This CDR3 region has 14 residues. CDR3 nucleotide sequence: TGTGCCAGAAGCTCGAGTCAGGGGGAGTACGAGCAGTACTTC. Translating gives CARSSSQGEYEQYF.

The V call is TRBV11-2, the J call TRBJ2-2, with a possible D match to TRBD2 (6 bases). Between the trimmed V and J ends, which lost 8 bases and 11 bases, there was a span of 27 bases. This CDR3 spans 16 amino acids. Germline CDR1 and CDR2: SGHAT and FQNNGV. This chain's CDR3 is CASSIGAGYNGGELFF. The CDR3 DNA reads as TGTGCCAGCTCCATTGGGGCGGGGTATAATGGCGGTGAGCTGTTTTTT.

The chain links TRBV7-8 to TRBJ2-2, with D uncertain. CDR1 is SGHVS, CDR2 FQNEAQ, per germline. There are 10 residues in the CDR3. The CDR3 DNA is TGTGACACCGACACCGGGGAGCTGTTTTTT. This sequence encodes CDTDTGELFF. Full variable domain (outside the CDR3, taken from reference TRBV7-8 and TRBJ2-2): GAGVSQSPRYKVAKRGQDVALRCDPISGHVSLFWYQQALGQGPEFLTYFQNEAQLDKSGLPSDRFFAERPEGSVSTLKIQRTQQEDSAVYLCDTDTGELFFGEGSRLTVL.

The chain links TRBV6-5 to TRBJ1-6; D uncertain. Per germline, CDR1 MNHEY and CDR2 SVGAGI. This CDR3 is 13 amino acids long. V was clipped by 6 bases and J by 8 bases, with 11 bases between them. CDR3 residues: CASSPRQDSPLHF. The CDR3 DNA sequence: TGTGCCAGCAGCCCACGGCAGGATTCACCCCTCCACTTT.

Of note for this clonotype: One end of the junction is discordant with germline, which a read error may explain. The chain joins TRBV11-1 to TRBJ2-7; D is undetermined. The CDR3 is 14 amino acids. Germline CDR1 and CDR2: SGHAT and FQDESV (reference sequence). CDR3 bases: TGTGCTAGCAGCTCCTTGGGGAACAGCCACGAGCAGTACTTC. Residues: CASSSLGNSHEQYF.

Comment on this clonotype: Because the CDR3 is missing its conserved closing phenylalanine or tryptophan, this is likely a read error. The chain couples TRBV29-1 to TRBJ2-1; 10 nucleotides align to TRBD2. Germline V gives CDR1 SQVTM, CDR2 ANQGSEA. This CDR3 spans 16 amino acids. With 5 bases clipped from V and 8 bases from J, the junction kept 15 bases outside the gene matches. CDR3 nucleotide sequence: TGCAGCGTTCTTACCCCTAGCGGGAGAGCATTAGATGAGCAGTTCTCC. This sequence encodes CSVLTPSGRALDEQFS.

The chain recombines TRBV11-2 with TRBJ2-7; 8 bases agree with TRBD1. This CDR3 comprises 13 residues. CDR1 is SGHAT and CDR2 is FQNNGV in the germline V gene. In DNA form, the CDR3 reads TGTGCTGGCAGCCTTGGACAGGGCCCCGAGCAGTACTTC. Its protein product is CAGSLGQGPEQYF.

The chain is built from TRBV6-5 and TRBJ2-7; 9 bases align to TRBD2. The germline gives CDR1 MNHEY, CDR2 SVGAGI. Trimming cost V 6 bases and J 6 bases; bases outside gene matches: 9. The CDR3 has 14 amino acids. The CDR3 spells CASRPSRGRGEQYF. CDR3 DNA: TGTGCCAGCAGGCCGTCACGCGGGAGGGGCGAGCAGTACTTC.

The rearrangement joins TRBV29-1 to TRBJ2-5, with D possibly being TRBD2 (7 bases). V was trimmed by 4 bases and J by 5 bases, leaving 17 bases between them. This CDR3 region has 14 residues. The V gene's germline CDR1 is SQVTM and CDR2 ANQGSEA. In nucleotides, the CDR3 is TGCAGCGTTGCAGGGGAGGGCTCTTGGGAGACCCAGTACTTC. Its translation is CSVAGEGSWETQYF.

This clonotype showed up many times. The V and J genes are TRBV11-2 and TRBJ2-3, with 11 bases fitting TRBD2. V gave up 5 bases and J gave up 2 bases; unmatched junction bases: 9. Germline V gene data show CDR1 as SGHAT and CDR2 as FQNNGV. This CDR3 contains 17 residues. CDR3 in amino acids: CASSATPSGRSTDTQYF. The CDR3 bases are TGTGCCAGCAGCGCGACCCCTAGCGGGAGGTCCACAGATACGCAGTATTTT.

This chain joins TRBV11-2 and TRBJ2-3; D is possibly TRBD1 (7 bases). The CDR3 length is 12 residues. The germline CDR1 and CDR2 sequences are SGHAT and FQNNGV. Trimming left V 5 bases short and J 9 bases short, with 12 bases between. For the CDR3, the DNA is TGTGCCAGCAGCCTCCAGGGGGGAACGCAGTATTTT. It specifies CASSLQGGTQYF.

Remarks on this clonotype: One end of the junction does not line up with germline, which may come from a read error. The chain recombines TRBV29-1 with TRBJ1-2; possibly TRBD1 for D (6 bases). Looked up from germline, CDR1 is SQVTM and CDR2 is ANQGSEA. The CDR3 has 14 residues. CDR3 in amino acids: CSVAKSAGARGYPF. The DNA of the CDR3 is TGCAGCGTCGCCAAGTCCGCGGGGGCGCGTGGCTACCCCTTC.

This clonotype was seen more than once but under ten times. The rearrangement joins TRBV6-5 to TRBJ2-1; possibly TRBD1 or TRBD2 for D (5 bases each). This CDR3 is 15 amino acids long. V lost 6 bases to trimming and J lost 6 bases, with 18 bases between them. Per the germline V gene, CDR1 is MNHEY and CDR2 is SVGAGI. The CDR3 sequence is CASSPGPSLSNEQFF. CDR3 in DNA: TGTGCCAGCAGCCCGGGGCCTAGCCTGTCCAATGAGCAGTTCTTC.

This clonotype was observed a handful of times. This chain connects TRBV6-1 to TRBJ2-3; no definite D call. The CDR3 has 16 amino acids. Trimming pared 6 bases from V and 5 bases from J, leaving 21 bases between. Germline CDR1 reads MNHNS; CDR2 reads SASEGT. In DNA form, the CDR3 reads TGTGCCAGCAGGTTAGCCACCAACGATGACCGAGATACGCAGTATTTT. Its protein is CASRLATNDDRDTQYF.

The chain couples TRBV11-1 to TRBJ2-1; tentatively, D is TRBD1 (5 bases). CDR3 length: 13 amino acids. The germline V and J ends were trimmed by 11 bases and 10 bases, with 21 bases remaining between them. Germline CDR1 reads SGHAT; CDR2 reads FQDESV (reference sequence). CDR3 loop: CAGSLDLGREQFF. Here the CDR3 DNA reads TGTGCCGGTAGCTTAGACCTGGGGCGGGAGCAGTTCTTC.

A few counts support this clonotype. The CDR3 end shows no conserved phenylalanine or tryptophan, and so a read error is likely. This chain links TRBV6-1 with TRBJ2-5; no definite D call. The CDR3 loop spans 12 amino acids. Germline V gives CDR1 MNHNS, CDR2 SASEGT. V lost 3 bases to trimming and J lost 5 bases, with 7 bases between them. CDR3 protein: CASSESRETQYL. For the CDR3, the DNA is TGTGCCAGCAGTGAGAGTCGGGAGACCCAGTACTTA.